Listed below are T cell receptor beta chains from one sample, sequenced in a study of shared clonotypes between healthy human individuals. Measured with immunoSEQ multiplex PCR; TCRdb has only the in-frame clones, and not every one. Found here are approximately 1.5 million clones, 97% to 99% of them singletons; the top ten hold around 0.33%. Sample: naive CD4+ T cells sorted from blood. The receptors come from a man in his thirties or forties in good health. CDR3s include the opening cysteine and the closing phenylalanine or tryptophan. The D gene is left open where the match is weak. Clone size is not always given. Where it is, it says once, few, many or a class for expanded clones.

clone_size	v_call	j_call	d_call	cdr3_aa	cdr3_nt
.	TRBV2	TRBJ2-1	TRBD2	CASNRGLAGAYNEQFF	TGTGCCAGCAACCGGGGACTAGCGGGAGCCTACAATGAGCAGTTCTTC
.	TRBV9	TRBJ1-2	TRBD1	CASSVDPGQGRYGYTF	TGTGCCAGCAGCGTAGATCCCGGACAGGGAAGATATGGCTACACCTTC
.	TRBV5-1	TRBJ2-3	TRBD2	CASLGTSGTDTQYF	TGCGCCAGCCTGGGGACTAGCGGCACAGATACGCAGTATTTT
.	TRBV28	TRBJ2-7	TRBD2	CASSSLAESYEQYF	TGTGCCAGCAGCTCCCTAGCGGAGTCCTACGAGCAGTACTTC
.	TRBV15	TRBJ1-1	.	CATSRDMNTEAFF	TGTGCCACCAGCAGAGACATGAACACTGAAGCTTTCTTT
.	TRBV10-2	TRBJ2-7	.	CASYDRSGYEQYF	TGCGCCAGCTACGACAGGTCCGGTTACGAGCAGTACTTC
.	TRBV7-6	TRBJ2-7	TRBD2	CASSLVLAGAVSSYEQYF	TGTGCCAGCAGCTTAGTTCTAGCGGGAGCTGTTTCCTCCTACGAGCAGTACTTC
.	TRBV27	TRBJ2-6	.	CASSHLQGLSGANVLTF	TGTGCCAGCAGTCATCTACAGGGCCTCTCTGGGGCCAACGTCCTGACTTTC
.	TRBV7-6	TRBJ2-7	TRBD2	CASSLAAGTSGIYEQYF	TGTGCCAGCAGCTTAGCGGCCGGGACTAGCGGGATCTACGAGCAGTACTTC
.	TRBV2	TRBJ2-5	.	CASSLTWGEETQYF	TGTGCCAGCAGTCTTACTTGGGGGGAGGAGACCCAGTACTTC
.	TRBV27	TRBJ2-1	.	CASSLKGMNYNEQFF	TGTGCCAGCAGTTTAAAAGGGATGAACTACAATGAGCAGTTCTTC
once	TRBV4-1	TRBJ1-1	.	CASSHSVSLLTEAFF	TGCGCCAGCAGCCACTCCGTGAGTTTACTCACTGAAGCTTTCTTT
.	TRBV30	TRBJ2-7	TRBD1	CACTGGGYEQYF	TGTGCCTGTACAGGGGGCGGCTACGAGCAGTACTTC
.	TRBV11-1	TRBJ2-7	TRBD1	CASRRYNRGPYEQYF	TGTGCCAGCAGACGATACAACAGGGGGCCCTACGAGCAGTACTTC
.	TRBV27	TRBJ2-1	TRBD2	CASSLTGTSYFDNEQFF	TGTGCCAGCAGTTTAACCGGGACTAGCTATTTCGACAATGAGCAGTTCTTC
.	TRBV7-6	TRBJ1-2	.	CASSGGDLANYGYTF	TGTGCCAGCAGCGGAGGGGACTTAGCTAACTATGGCTACACCTTC
.	TRBV5-1	TRBJ2-7	TRBD2	CASRISGNSYEQYF	TGCGCCAGCAGAATAAGCGGGAATTCCTACGAGCAGTACTTC